This T cell receptor (beta chain) was captured in a study of identical twins. This clonotype was seen a few times. This CDR3 is 14 amino acids long. The ends were cut back, 1 base at V and 0 bases at J, with 6 bases in the middle. TCRdb recomputed calls from the 5' RACE reads with MiXCR, one row per CDR3 protein. The data show approximately 500,000 distinct CDR3 sequences, with roughly 15% seen just once and less than 0.5% held by the top ten. This sample also belongs to another study, concerning yellow fever vaccine responses in identical twins. Per that study: Twins reportedly showed a vaccine T cell response that seemed partly convergent and partly personalized.

Sequenced: CD4+ T cells sorted from blood. This clonotype originated in a woman between 18 and 29 years old in good health. The V and J genes are TRBV12-3 or TRBV12-4 and TRBJ1-2, with D hard to call. CDR3 bases: TGTGCCAGCAGTTTAGTGGCAGCTAACTATGGCTACACCTTC. It encodes CASSLVAANYGYTF.